The source of this T cell receptor (beta chain) is a study of shared clonotypes between healthy human individuals. Study-wide results and limits: Generally, naive subsets came out with larger estimated richness than memory subsets.

Sequenced by immunoSEQ multiplex PCR; TCRdb stores in-frame clones only, minus some. The data show roughly 170,000 clones, 65% to 80% seen once. Remarks on this clone: Its matching antigen is unknown.

Germline assignment: CDR1 LGHNA and CDR2 YSLEER. Trimming at V came to 1 base and at J to 4 bases, leaving 4 bases not matched to a gene. The CDR3 sequence is 16 residues long. This sequence originates from a man under 40 in good health. The sequenced material came from memory CD4+ T cells sorted from blood. Subset denoted: CD45RA-negative fraction. V is TRBV4-3 and J is TRBJ2-3; 11 bases match TRBD2. The CDR3 coding sequence is TGCGCCAGCAGCCAAGCAACTAGCGGGGGCGCAGATACGCAGTATTTT. This sequence encodes CASSQATSGGADTQYF.